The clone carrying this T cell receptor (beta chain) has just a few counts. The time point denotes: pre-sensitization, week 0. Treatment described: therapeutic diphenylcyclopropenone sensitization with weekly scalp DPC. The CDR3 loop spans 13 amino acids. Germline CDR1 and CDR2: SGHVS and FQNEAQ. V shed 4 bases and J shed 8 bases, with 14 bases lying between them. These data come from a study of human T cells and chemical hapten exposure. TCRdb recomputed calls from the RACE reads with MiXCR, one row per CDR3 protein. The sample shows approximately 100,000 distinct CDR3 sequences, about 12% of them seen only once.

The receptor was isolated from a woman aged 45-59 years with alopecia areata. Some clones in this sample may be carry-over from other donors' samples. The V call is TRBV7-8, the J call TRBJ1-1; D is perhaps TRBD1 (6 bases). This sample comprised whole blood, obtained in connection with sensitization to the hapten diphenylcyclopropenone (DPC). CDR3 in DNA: TGTGCCAGCAGCTGGGGGCAGGGCCTAGAAGCTTTCTTT. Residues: CASSWGQGLEAFF.